Only a few counts were recorded for the clone carrying this T cell receptor beta chain. Its matching antigen is unknown. Data came from immunoSEQ multiplex PCR; TCRdb stores just in-frame clones and leaves some out. The repertoire holds about 6,600 clones, with 70% to 75% as singletons. This CDR3 has 14 residues. Trimming removed 4 bases at V and 2 bases at J, with 9 bases between. The germline gives CDR1 MNHNY, CDR2 SVGAGI (reference sequence). The entry originates in a study of T cell repertoires in urothelial bladder cancer. Study details: The approximately twelve resected lesions were three cT0, three cTa, three cT1 and three cT2 or greater. Study findings and constraints: One T-cell clone reached up to roughly 17% of carcinoma infiltrating lymphocytes. Urothelial carcinoma specimens: median around 5,600 T cells versus 25,000 to 30,000 in benign. Carcinoma specimens had median approximately 1.9% tumor infiltrating lymphocytes, benign over 10%.

The sequenced sample was tumor-infiltrating cells from bladder cancer. The sequence was collected from a human donor with urothelial carcinoma. This chain uses TRBV6-6 with TRBJ1-3; the D is unclear. CDR3 DNA: TGTGCCAGCAGTTTAGGTGGAACTGGAAACACCATATATTTT. Its protein is CASSLGGTGNTIYF.